These 6 T cell receptor beta chains originate from one sample sequenced in a study of blood T cell repertoires in COVID-19. Profiling relied on immunoSEQ multiplex PCR, and the TCRdb table lists in-frame clones only, not all of them. In the table there are 140,000 to 150,000 clones, approximately 80% of which are singletons. Sample: PBMCs or T cells enriched from blood (not recorded which). These receptors were taken from a woman aged 35 to 49 who had recovered from COVID-19.

This chain connects TRBV20-1 to TRBJ2-7, with 13 bases identical to TRBD2. Trimming cost V 4 bases and J 1 base; bases outside gene matches: 4. Germline V gene lookup returns CDR1 DFQATT and CDR2 SNEGSKA (reference sequence). The CDR3 length is 15 residues. CDR3 protein: CSATEGLAGSYEQYF. In DNA form, the CDR3 reads TGCAGTGCTACTGAGGGACTAGCGGGGTCCTACGAGCAGTACTTC.

This sequence joins TRBV29-1 and TRBJ1-2, with 9 bases fitting TRBD1. The trim removed 0 bases at V and 4 bases at J, leaving 9 bases unmatched. There are 16 residues in the CDR3. Germline assignment: CDR1 SQVTM and CDR2 ANQGSEA. CDR3 DNA: TGCAGCGTTGAAGAGCTCGGGACAGGGCTTACCTATGGCTACACCTTC. Encoded protein: CSVEELGTGLTYGYTF.

This clone appeared a single time. This chain links TRBV16 with TRBJ1-1; 8 nucleotides match TRBD1. The CDR3 has 14 residues. CDR1 KGHSY and CDR2 FQNENV come from the germline V gene. V was pared by 2 bases and J by 2 bases, with 1 base of the junction left unmatched. CDR3 bases: TGTGCCAGCAGCCAAGACAGGGGCAACACTGAAGCTTTCTTT. It yields the protein CASSQDRGNTEAFF.

The chain joins TRBV11-2 to TRBJ1-1; D is undetermined. Germline V gene data show CDR1 as SGHAT and CDR2 as FQNNGV. The CDR3 runs 12 residues. The V gene lost 5 bases and the J gene lost 5 bases, with 9 bases spanning the gap. The CDR3 DNA follows: TGTGCCAGCAGCCCTAGCGTGACTGAAGCTTTCTTT. Amino acids: CASSPSVTEAFF. Full variable domain (missing parts from reference TRBV11-2 and TRBJ1-1): EAGVAQSPRYKIIEKRQSVAFWCNPISGHATLYWYQQILGQGPKLLIQFQNNGVVDDSQLPKDRFSAERLKGVDSTLKIQPAKLEDSAVYLCASSPSVTEAFFGQGTRLTVV.

The V and J genes are TRBV5-1 and TRBJ2-5; 9 bases are a match to TRBD2. CDR3 length equals 17 residues. V was clipped by 0 bases and J by 5 bases; unmatched bases: 11. The V gene's germline CDR1 is SGHRS and CDR2 YFSETQ. CDR3 sequence reads: CASSLDGGGAPEETQYF. In DNA, the CDR3 is TGCGCCAGCAGCTTGGATGGCGGGGGGGCCCCGGAGGAGACCCAGTACTTC.

This chain links TRBV5-1 with TRBJ2-5, with a tentative D call TRBD1 (5 bases). The germline gives CDR1 SGHRS, CDR2 YFSETQ. This CDR3 comprises 14 residues. V lost 0 bases and J 4 bases, leaving 10 bases between the germline ends. DNA of the CDR3: TGCGCCAGCAGCTTGGGCGACAGTGTAGAGACCCAGTACTTC. Its protein product is CASSLGDSVETQYF.